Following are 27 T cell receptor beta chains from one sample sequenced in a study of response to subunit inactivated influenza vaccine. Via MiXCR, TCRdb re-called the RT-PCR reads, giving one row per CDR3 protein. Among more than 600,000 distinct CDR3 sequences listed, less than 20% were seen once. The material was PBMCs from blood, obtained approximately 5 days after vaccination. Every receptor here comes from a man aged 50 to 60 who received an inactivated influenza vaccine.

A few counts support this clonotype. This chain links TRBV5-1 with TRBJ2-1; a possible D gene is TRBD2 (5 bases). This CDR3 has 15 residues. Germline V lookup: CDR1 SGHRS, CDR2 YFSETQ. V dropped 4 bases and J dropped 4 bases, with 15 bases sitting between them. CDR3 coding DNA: TGCGCCAGCAGCGACGGGGTAGCGCGGTACAATGAGCAGTTCTTC. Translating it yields CASSDGVARYNEQFF.

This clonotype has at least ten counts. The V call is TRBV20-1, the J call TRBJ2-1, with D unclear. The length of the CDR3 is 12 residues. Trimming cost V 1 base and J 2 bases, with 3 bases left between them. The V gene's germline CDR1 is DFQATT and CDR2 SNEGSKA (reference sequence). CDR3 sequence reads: CSARGTYNEQFF. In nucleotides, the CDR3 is TGCAGTGCTAGAGGGACCTACAATGAGCAGTTCTTC.

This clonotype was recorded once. CDR3 nucleotides: TGTGCCAGCAGTGAGGACAGGGCCGCTGGTCAGCCCCAGCATTTT. Encoded protein: CASSEDRAAGQPQHF. The genes are TRBV6-1 and TRBJ1-5; TRBD1 agrees at 8 bases. This CDR3 spans 15 amino acids. The V and J ends lost 3 bases and 6 bases, in that order; junction bases with no gene match: 7. The germline V gene encodes CDR1 MNHNS and CDR2 SASEGT.

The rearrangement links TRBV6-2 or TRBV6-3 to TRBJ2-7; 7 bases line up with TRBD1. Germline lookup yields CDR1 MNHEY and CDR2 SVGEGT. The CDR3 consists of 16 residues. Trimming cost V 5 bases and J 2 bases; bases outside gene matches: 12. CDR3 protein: CASSPLPGQIPYEQYF. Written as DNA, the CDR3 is TGTGCCAGCAGTCCTCTACCGGGACAGATCCCCTACGAGCAGTACTTC.

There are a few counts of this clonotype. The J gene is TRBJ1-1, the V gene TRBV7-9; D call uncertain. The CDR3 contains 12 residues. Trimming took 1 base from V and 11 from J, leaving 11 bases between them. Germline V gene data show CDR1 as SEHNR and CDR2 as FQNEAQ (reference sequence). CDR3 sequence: CASSLVRGLAFF. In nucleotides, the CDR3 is TGTGCCAGCAGCTTAGTCCGGGGTTTGGCTTTCTTT.

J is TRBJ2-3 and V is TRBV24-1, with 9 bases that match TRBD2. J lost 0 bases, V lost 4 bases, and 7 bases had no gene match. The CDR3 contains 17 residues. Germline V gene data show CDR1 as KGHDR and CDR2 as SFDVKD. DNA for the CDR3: TGTGCCACCAGTGAGTTAATAAGCGGGGGGAGCACAGATACGCAGTATTTT. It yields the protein CATSELISGGSTDTQYF.

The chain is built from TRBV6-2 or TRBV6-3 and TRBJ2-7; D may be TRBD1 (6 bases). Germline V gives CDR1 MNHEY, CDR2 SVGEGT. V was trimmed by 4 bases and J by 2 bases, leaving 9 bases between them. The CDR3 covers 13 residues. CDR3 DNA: TGTGCCAGCAGTTGGGACATGGCCTACGAGCAGTACTTC. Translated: CASSWDMAYEQYF.

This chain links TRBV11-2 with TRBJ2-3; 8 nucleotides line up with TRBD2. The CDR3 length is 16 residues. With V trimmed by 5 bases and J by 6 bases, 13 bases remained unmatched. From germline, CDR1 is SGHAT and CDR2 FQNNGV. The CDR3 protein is CASSVPFGRGRDTQYF. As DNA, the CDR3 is TGTGCCAGCAGCGTCCCCTTCGGGAGGGGGAGGGATACGCAGTATTTT. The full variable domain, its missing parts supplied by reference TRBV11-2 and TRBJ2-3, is EAGVAQSPRYKIIEKRQSVAFWCNPISGHATLYWYQQILGQGPKLLIQFQNNGVVDDSQLPKDRFSAERLKGVDSTLKIQPAKLEDSAVYLCASSVPFGRGRDTQYFGPGTRLTVL.

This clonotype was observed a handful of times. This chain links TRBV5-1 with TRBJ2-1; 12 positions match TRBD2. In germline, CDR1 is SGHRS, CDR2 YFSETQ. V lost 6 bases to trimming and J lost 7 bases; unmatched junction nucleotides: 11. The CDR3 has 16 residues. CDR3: CASIGSGLAGRNEQFF. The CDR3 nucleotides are TGCGCCAGCATTGGGTCAGGACTAGCGGGACGAAATGAGCAGTTCTTC.

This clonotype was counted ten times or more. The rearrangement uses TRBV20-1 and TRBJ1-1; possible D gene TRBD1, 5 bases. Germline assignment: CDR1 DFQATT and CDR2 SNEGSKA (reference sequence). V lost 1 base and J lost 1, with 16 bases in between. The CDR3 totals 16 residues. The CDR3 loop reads CSARGGPDNANTEAFF. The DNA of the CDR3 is TGCAGTGCTAGAGGAGGGCCGGACAACGCGAACACTGAAGCTTTCTTT.

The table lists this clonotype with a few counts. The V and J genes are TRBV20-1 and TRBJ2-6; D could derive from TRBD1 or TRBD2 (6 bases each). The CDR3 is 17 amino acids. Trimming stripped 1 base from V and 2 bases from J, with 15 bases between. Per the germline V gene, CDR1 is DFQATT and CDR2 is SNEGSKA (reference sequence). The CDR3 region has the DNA TGCAGTGCTAGAGGCCTAACAGGGACTCCTGGGGCCAACGTCCTGACTTTC. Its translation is CSARGLTGTPGANVLTF.

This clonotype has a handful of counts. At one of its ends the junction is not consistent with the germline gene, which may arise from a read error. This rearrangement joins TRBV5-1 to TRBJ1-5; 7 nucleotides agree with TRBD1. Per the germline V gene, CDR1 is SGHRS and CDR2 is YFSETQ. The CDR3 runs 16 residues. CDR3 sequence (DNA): TGCGCCAGCAGCCCGGGACAGACGCAAGGGAATCACCCCCAGCATTTT. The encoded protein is CASSPGQTQGNHPQHF.

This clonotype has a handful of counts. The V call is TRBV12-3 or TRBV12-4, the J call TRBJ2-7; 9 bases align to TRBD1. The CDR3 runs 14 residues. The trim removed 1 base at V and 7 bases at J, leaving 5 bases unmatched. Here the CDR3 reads CASSLDRGQGEQYF. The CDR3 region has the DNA TGTGCCAGCAGTTTAGACAGGGGGCAGGGAGAGCAGTACTTC.

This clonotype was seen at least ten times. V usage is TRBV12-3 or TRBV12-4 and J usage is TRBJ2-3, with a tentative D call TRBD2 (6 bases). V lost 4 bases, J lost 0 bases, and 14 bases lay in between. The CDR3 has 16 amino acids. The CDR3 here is CASSSPRDFSTDTQYF. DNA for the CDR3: TGTGCCAGCAGTTCTCCCAGGGACTTCAGCACAGATACGCAGTATTTT.

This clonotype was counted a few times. As DNA, the CDR3 is TGCAGTGCCACCGGGACAGGCTATGGCTACACCTTC. Protein product: CSATGTGYGYTF. J is TRBJ1-2 and V is TRBV20-1, with 8 bases that match TRBD1. The germline gives CDR1 DFQATT, CDR2 SNEGSKA (reference sequence). The CDR3 totals 12 residues. The junction had 4 bases not matched to a gene; V was cut back by 6 bases and J by 4 bases.

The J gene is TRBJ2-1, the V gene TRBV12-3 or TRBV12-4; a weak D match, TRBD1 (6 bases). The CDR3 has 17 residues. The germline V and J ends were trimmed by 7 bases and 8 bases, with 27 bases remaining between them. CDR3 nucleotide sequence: TGTGCCAGCACCCCAACCAGGGCAGGGGTGTTAATTCATGAGCAGTTCTTC. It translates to CASTPTRAGVLIHEQFF.

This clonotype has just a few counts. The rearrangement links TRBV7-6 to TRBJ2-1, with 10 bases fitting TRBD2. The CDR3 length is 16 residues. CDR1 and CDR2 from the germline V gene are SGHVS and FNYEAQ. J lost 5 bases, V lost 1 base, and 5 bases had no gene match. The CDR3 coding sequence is TGTGCCAGCAGCTTAGAGTCCGGGACTAGCGACAATGAGCAGTTCTTC. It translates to CASSLESGTSDNEQFF.

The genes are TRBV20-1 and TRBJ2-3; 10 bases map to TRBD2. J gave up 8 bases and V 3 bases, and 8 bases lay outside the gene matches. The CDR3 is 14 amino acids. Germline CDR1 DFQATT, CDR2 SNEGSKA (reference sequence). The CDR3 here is CSASTSGIRGTQYF. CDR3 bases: TGCAGTGCTAGTACTAGCGGGATTCGGGGTACGCAGTATTTT.

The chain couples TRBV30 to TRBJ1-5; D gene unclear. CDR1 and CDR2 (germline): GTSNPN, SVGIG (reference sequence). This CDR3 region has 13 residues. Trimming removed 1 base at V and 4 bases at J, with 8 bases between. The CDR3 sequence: CAWSGLANQPQHF. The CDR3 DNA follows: TGTGCCTGGAGTGGTCTTGCTAATCAGCCCCAGCATTTT.

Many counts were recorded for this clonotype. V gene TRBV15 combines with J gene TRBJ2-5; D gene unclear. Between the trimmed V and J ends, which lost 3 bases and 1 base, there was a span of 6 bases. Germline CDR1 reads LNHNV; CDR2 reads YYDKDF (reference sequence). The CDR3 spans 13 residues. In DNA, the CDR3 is TGTGCCACCAGCAGGAACAGCCAAGAGACCCAGTACTTC. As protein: CATSRNSQETQYF.

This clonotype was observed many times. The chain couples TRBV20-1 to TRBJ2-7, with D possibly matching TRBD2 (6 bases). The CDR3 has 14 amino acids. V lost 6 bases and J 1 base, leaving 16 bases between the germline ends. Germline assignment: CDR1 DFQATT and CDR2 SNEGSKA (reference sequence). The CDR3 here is CSATGLAGSYEQYF. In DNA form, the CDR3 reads TGCAGTGCGACGGGACTTGCCGGATCCTACGAGCAGTACTTC.

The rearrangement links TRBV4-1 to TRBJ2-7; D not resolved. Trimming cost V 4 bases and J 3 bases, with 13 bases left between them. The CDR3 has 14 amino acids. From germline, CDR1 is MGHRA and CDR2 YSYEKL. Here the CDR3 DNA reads TGCGCCAGCAGCCGGACCCTCACTAACTACGAGCAGTACTTC. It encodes CASSRTLTNYEQYF.

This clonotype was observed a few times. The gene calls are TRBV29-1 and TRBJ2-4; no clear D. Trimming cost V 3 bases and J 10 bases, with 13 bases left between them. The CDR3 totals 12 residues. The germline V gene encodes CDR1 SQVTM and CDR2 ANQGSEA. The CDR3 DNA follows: TGCAGCGTTGAGTACACAAGTGATATTCAGTACTTC. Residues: CSVEYTSDIQYF.

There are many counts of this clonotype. The CDR3 DNA follows: TGTGCCAGCAGTTATTACAATGAGCAGTTCTTC. Its protein is CASSYYNEQFF. The chain employs TRBV12-3 or TRBV12-4 and TRBJ2-1; D unresolved. The CDR3 totals 11 residues. V was shortened by 4 bases and J by 4 bases, with 2 bases between the two germline ends.

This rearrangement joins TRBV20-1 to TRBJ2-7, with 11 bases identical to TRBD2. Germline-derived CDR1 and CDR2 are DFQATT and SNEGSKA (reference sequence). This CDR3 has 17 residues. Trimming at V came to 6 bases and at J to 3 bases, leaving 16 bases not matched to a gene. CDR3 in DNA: TGCAGTGCCCCGGGACTAGCGGACACCTTGAGGGGCTACGAGCAGTACTTC. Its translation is CSAPGLADTLRGYEQYF.

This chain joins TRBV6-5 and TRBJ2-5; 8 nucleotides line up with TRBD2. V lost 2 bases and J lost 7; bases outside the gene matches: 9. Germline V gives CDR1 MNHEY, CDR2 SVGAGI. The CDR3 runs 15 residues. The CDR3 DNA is TGTGCCAGCAGTTACACCCAAGCGGGGGCTCGGACCCAGTACTTC. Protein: CASSYTQAGARTQYF.

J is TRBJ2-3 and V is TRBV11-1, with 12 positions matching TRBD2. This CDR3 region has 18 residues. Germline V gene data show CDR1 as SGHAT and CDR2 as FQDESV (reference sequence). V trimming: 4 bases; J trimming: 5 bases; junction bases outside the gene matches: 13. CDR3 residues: CASSSLSGASGRGDTQYF. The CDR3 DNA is TGTGCCAGCAGCTCTCTTTCAGGGGCTAGCGGGAGGGGAGATACGCAGTATTTT.